Given below is one T cell receptor beta chain in context. Its antigen is still unknown. This sample was taken from a study of cytomegalovirus exposure and HLA in healthy donors. Study results and caveats: A later analysis reported that several of the most significant clusters appeared to be linked to common viral pathogens, among them Epstein-Barr virus. Relative to equally common others, HLA-associated TCR beta chains showed greater clonal expansion in a later analysis.

13 Jbeta primers and 60 Vbeta primers were used for the PCR. Method: immunoSEQ multiplex PCR; TCRdb's copy keeps in-frame clones and lacks some. The sample's table shows roughly 51,000 clones. V was pared by 2 bases and J by 4 bases, with 19 bases between. CDR3 length: 16 amino acids. Germline V gene sequence: CDR1 SGHTS, CDR2 YDEGEE. Sequenced material: PBMCs. The TCR sequence derives from a male donor in good health and CMV-seropositive. The J gene is TRBJ2-7, the V gene TRBV5-8; D perhaps matches TRBD1 (6 bases). The CDR3 here is CASSFGGQGTGYEQYF. As DNA, the CDR3 is TGTGCCAGCAGCTTTGGGGGCCAGGGAACGGGATACGAGCAGTACTTC.